This TCR beta chain was sequenced during a study of blood T cell repertoires in COVID-19. On the study more broadly: The United States, Italy and Spain provided the acute and convalescent COVID-19 samples. PBMCs, B-cell-depleted T cells, or T cells were the source of the cDNA or gDNA that made up the material.

CDR3 length equals 15 residues. Per germline, CDR1 LNHDA and CDR2 SQIVND (reference sequence). Unmatched junction bases numbered 5, after V lost 5 bases and J lost 4 bases. As processed by the authors: How many nucleated cells were present was estimated from reference gene primer amplification. The method was immunoSEQ multiplex PCR; TCRdb's version includes in-frame clones alone and lacks a portion of them. D and trimming come from the DNA, and the V and J calls and clone size come from that table. Among some 200,000 clones, around 90% were seen once, and the ten largest hold approximately 12%. The TCR was taken from a young woman who had recovered from COVID-19. The chain uses TRBV19 and TRBJ2-5; 12 nucleotides align to TRBD2. Sequencing was done on a sample of peripheral blood. CDR3 region: CASSGLAGWGETQYF. The CDR3, as DNA: TGTGCCAGTAGTGGACTAGCGGGATGGGGAGAGACCCAGTACTTC. The variable domain in full, completed from reference TRBV19 and TRBJ2-5, reads DGGITQSPKYLFRKEGQNVTLSCEQNLNHDAMYWYRQDPGQGLRLIYYSQIVNDFQKGDIAEGYSVSREKKESFPLTVTSAQKNPTAFYLCASSGLAGWGETQYFGPGTRLLVL.